This T cell receptor beta chain is drawn from a study of blood T cell repertoires in COVID-19. Study in general: Whether acute or convalescent, the COVID-19 samples came from the United States, Italy and Spain. T cells, B-cell-depleted T cells, or PBMCs supplied cDNA or gDNA.

Original methodology: Scientists estimated how many nucleated cells there were by amplifying reference gene primers. The data were produced by immunoSEQ multiplex PCR, yet TCRdb's version contains in-frame clones alone and is incomplete. Clonal size and the V and J genes are those of that table, whereas D and trimming came from the DNA. This sample has about 74,000 clones, with approximately 76% found just once. CDR1 is WSHSY and CDR2 is SAAADI in the germline V gene. After removal of 6 bases from V and 15 bases from J, the junction contained 8 bases not matched to a gene. The CDR3 is 12 residues long.

The V and J genes are TRBV10-2 and TRBJ1-6; 7 bases are shared with TRBD1. Sequencing was performed on peripheral blood. The receptor's source is a man between 65 and 85 years old with active or convalescent COVID-19. The CDR3 region is CASRPGTGVLHF. Written as DNA, the CDR3 is TGCGCCAGCAGACCCGGAACAGGGGTCCTCCACTTT.